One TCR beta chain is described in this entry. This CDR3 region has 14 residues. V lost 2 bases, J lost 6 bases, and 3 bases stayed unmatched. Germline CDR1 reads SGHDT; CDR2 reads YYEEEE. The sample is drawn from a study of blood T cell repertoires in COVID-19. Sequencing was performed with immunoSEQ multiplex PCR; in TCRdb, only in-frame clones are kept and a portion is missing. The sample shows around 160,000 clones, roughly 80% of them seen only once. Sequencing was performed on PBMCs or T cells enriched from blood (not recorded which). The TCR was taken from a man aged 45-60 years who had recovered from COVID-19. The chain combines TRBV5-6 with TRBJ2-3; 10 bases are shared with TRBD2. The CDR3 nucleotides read TGTGCCAGCAGCTTCGGACTAGCGGAGGATACGCAGTATTTT. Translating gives CASSFGLAEDTQYF.